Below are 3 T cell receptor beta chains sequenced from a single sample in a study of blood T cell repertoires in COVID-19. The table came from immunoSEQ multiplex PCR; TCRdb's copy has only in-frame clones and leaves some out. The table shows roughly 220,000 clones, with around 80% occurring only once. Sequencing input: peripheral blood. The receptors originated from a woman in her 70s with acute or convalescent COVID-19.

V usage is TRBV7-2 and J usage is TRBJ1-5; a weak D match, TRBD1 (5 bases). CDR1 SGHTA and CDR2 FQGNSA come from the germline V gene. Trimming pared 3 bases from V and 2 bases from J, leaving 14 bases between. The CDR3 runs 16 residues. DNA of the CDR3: TGTGCCAGCAGCTTGGGAGGGGCCCGTGGCAATCAGCCCCAGCATTTT. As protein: CASSLGGARGNQPQHF.

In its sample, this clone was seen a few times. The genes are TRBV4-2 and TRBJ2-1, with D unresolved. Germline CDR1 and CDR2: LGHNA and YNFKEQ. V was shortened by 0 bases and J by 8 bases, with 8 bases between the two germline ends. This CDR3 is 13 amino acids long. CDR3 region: CASSQDSADEQFF. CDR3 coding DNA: TGTGCCAGCAGCCAAGATTCCGCAGATGAGCAGTTCTTC.

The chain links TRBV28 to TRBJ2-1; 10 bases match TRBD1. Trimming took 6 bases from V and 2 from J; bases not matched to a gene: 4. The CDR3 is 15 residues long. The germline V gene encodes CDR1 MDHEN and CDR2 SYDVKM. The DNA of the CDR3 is TGTGCCAGCAGCGCGACAGGGGGCCCCTACAATGAGCAGTTCTTC. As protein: CASSATGGPYNEQFF. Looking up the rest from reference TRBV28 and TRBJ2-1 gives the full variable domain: DVKVTQSSRYLVKRTGEKVFLECVQDMDHENMFWYRQDPGLGLRLIYFSYDVKMKEKGDIPEGYSVSREKKERFSLILESASTNQTSMYLCASSATGGPYNEQFFGPGTRLTVL.